Listed here are 24 T cell receptor beta chains from one sample, sequenced in a study of cytomegalovirus exposure and HLA in healthy donors. Researchers ran the PCR with 60 Vbeta and 13 Jbeta primers. Some clones are missing from TCRdb's copy, which holds only in-frame ones; the method was immunoSEQ multiplex PCR. This sample's table has some 150,000 clones. Sequencing input: PBMCs. These receptors came from a woman between 18 and 29 years old in good health and CMV-seronegative.

The V call is TRBV6-1, the J call TRBJ1-2, with 9 bases lining up with TRBD1. CDR3 size: 14 residues. V was clipped by 5 bases and J by 8 bases; unmatched bases: 9. Germline CDR1 is MNHNS and CDR2 is SASEGT. CDR3 sequence: CASSLADRGGGYTF. The CDR3 DNA follows: TGTGCCAGCAGTTTAGCGGACAGGGGAGGAGGCTACACCTTC.

The chain couples TRBV27 to TRBJ1-1, with D possibly matching TRBD1 (6 bases). V was shortened by 5 bases and J by 1 base, with 14 bases between the two germline ends. This CDR3 contains 15 residues. Germline-derived CDR1 and CDR2 are MNHEY and SMNVEV (reference sequence). CDR3 residues: CASSPPGHRNTEAFF. The CDR3 DNA reads TGTGCCAGCAGTCCACCGGGACACAGGAACACTGAAGCTTTCTTT.

V usage is TRBV5-5 and J usage is TRBJ2-5; TRBD2 is a possible D gene (6 bases). CDR3 length: 14 amino acids. CDR1 and CDR2 (germline): SGHKS, YYEKEE (reference sequence). The germline V and J ends were trimmed by 0 bases and 4 bases, with 10 bases remaining between them. The CDR3 DNA is TGTGCCAGCAGCTTGGAGGAGGGCCGAGAGACCCAGTACTTC. Translated, it gives CASSLEEGRETQYF.

The rearrangement joins TRBV19 to TRBJ1-4, with 9 bases matching TRBD1. CDR1 and CDR2 (germline): LNHDA, SQIVND (reference sequence). The CDR3 is 16 amino acids. V shed 4 bases and J 8 bases; nucleotides not matched to a gene: 11. The CDR3 nucleotides are TGTGCCAGTAGTAGGGCCCCGGGACAGGGTGTCGAAAAACTGTTTTTT. Translating it yields CASSRAPGQGVEKLFF.

The genes are TRBV14 and TRBJ1-1, with D maybe TRBD1 (5 bases). Trimming removed 6 bases at V and 6 bases at J, with 20 bases between. This CDR3 region has 15 residues. Germline-derived CDR1 and CDR2 are SGHDN and FVKESK. CDR3 bases: TGTGCCAGCAGTCATTACGGGGGAGGATACGCTGAAGCTTTCTTT. Protein: CASSHYGGGYAEAFF.

The chain couples TRBV19 to TRBJ2-5; 7 bases fit TRBD2. The CDR3 has 16 residues. Germline V gene data show CDR1 as LNHDA and CDR2 as SQIVND (reference sequence). Germline trimming cut 2 bases from V and 1 base from J; bases unmatched to any gene: 7. The CDR3 DNA reads TGTGCCAGTAGTATATACGGCGGGAGCGTCCAAGAGACCCAGTACTTC. Amino acids: CASSIYGGSVQETQYF.

The chain is built from TRBV18 and TRBJ1-6; 7 bases align to TRBD1. The CDR3 totals 15 residues. Germline CDR1 reads KGHSH; CDR2 reads LQKENI. With V trimmed by 3 bases and J by 6 bases, 5 bases remained unmatched. Written as DNA, the CDR3 is TGTGCCAGCTCACCGAATCAGGGGGGTAATTCACCCCTCCACTTT. Its protein product is CASSPNQGGNSPLHF.

This chain links TRBV10-3 with TRBJ2-5; possible D gene TRBD1, 5 bases. Germline loops: CDR1 ENHRY, CDR2 SYGVKD. Trimming took off 0 bases at V and 5 bases at J, with 13 bases between the two ends. The CDR3 consists of 15 residues. The CDR3 nucleotides are TGTGCCATCAGTGAGTCGGGCCAGGGTCTGGAGACCCAGTACTTC. Protein: CAISESGQGLETQYF.

V gene TRBV7-2 combines with J gene TRBJ2-4, with D unclear. The V gene's germline CDR1 is SGHTA and CDR2 FQGNSA. This CDR3 has 15 residues. The V end lost 5 bases, the J end lost 0 bases, and 11 bases lay between the germline ends. The CDR3 coding sequence is TGTGCCAGCAGCCCTTGGAGTTCAGCCAAAAACATTCAGTACTTC. Translated: CASSPWSSAKNIQYF. The full variable domain, in which reference TRBV7-2 and TRBJ2-4 provide the parts outside the CDR3, is GAGVSQSPSNKVTEKGKDVELRCDPISGHTALYWYRQSLGQGLEFLIYFQGNSAPDKSGLPSDRFSAERTGGSVSTLTIQRTQQEDSAVYLCASSPWSSAKNIQYFGAGTRLSVL.

The J gene is TRBJ1-1, the V gene TRBV6-1; unclear D gene. The CDR3 sequence is 12 residues long. Trimming shortened V by 3 bases and J by 6 bases, and 8 bases separated the two germline ends. CDR1 and CDR2 (germline): MNHNS, SASEGT. The CDR3 reads CASSDRVSEAFF. The CDR3 DNA reads TGTGCCAGCAGTGATCGGGTCTCTGAAGCTTTCTTT.

V usage is TRBV7-9 and J usage is TRBJ2-7; TRBD1 matches at 9 bases. The V segment lost 5 bases and the J segment 9 bases; nucleotides outside the gene matches: 5. The V gene's germline CDR1 is SEHNR and CDR2 FQNEAQ (reference sequence). The CDR3 totals 12 residues. CDR3 sequence: CASSHETGGQYV. As DNA, the CDR3 is TGTGCCAGCAGCCACGAGACAGGGGGGCAGTACGTC.

The V and J genes are TRBV18 and TRBJ2-2; 11 bases line up with TRBD1. Germline CDR1 KGHSH, CDR2 LQKENI. V lost 3 bases and J lost 6; bases outside the gene matches: 3. The CDR3 has 15 residues. The CDR3 is CASSPRTGGSGELFF. CDR3 coding DNA: TGTGCCAGCTCACCCCGGACAGGGGGCTCCGGGGAGCTGTTTTTT.

This sequence joins TRBV19 and TRBJ2-3, with no clear D. V lost 1 base and J lost 0, with 11 bases in between. The CDR3 extends over 16 amino acids. Germline V lookup: CDR1 LNHDA, CDR2 SQIVND (reference sequence). The CDR3 spells CASSIGVRLSTDTQYF. The CDR3 nucleotides are TGTGCCAGTAGTATAGGCGTCAGGCTGAGCACAGATACGCAGTATTTT.

The chain recombines TRBV18 with TRBJ1-3, with D hard to call. CDR1 KGHSH and CDR2 LQKENI come from the germline V gene. V was trimmed by 2 bases and J by 1 base, leaving 9 bases between them. The CDR3 sequence is 15 residues long. The DNA of the CDR3 is TGTGCCAGCTCACCAGCGAGTCTGTCTGGAAACACCATATATTTT. It is translated as CASSPASLSGNTIYF.

This chain uses TRBV19 with TRBJ2-5; no clear D gene. V lost 3 bases to trimming and J lost 3 bases, with 8 bases between them. Germline-derived CDR1 and CDR2 are LNHDA and SQIVND (reference sequence). This CDR3 contains 13 residues. The CDR3 is CASSMGRKETQYF. CDR3 coding DNA: TGTGCCAGTAGTATGGGCAGAAAAGAGACCCAGTACTTC.

The chain has TRBV7-2 and TRBJ1-5; TRBD1 is a possible D gene (5 bases). The germline V gene encodes CDR1 SGHTA and CDR2 FQGNSA. Trimming pared 5 bases from V and 16 bases from J, leaving 15 bases between. The CDR3 contains 11 residues. The CDR3 loop reads CASSRWGGQHF. CDR3 nucleotides: TGTGCCAGCAGCCGATGGGGGGGTCAACATTTT.

The J gene is TRBJ2-1, the V gene TRBV11-1; D unresolved. V was pared by 5 bases and J by 7 bases, with 6 bases between. CDR1 is SGHAT, CDR2 FQDESV, per germline (reference sequence). The length of the CDR3 is 11 residues. CDR3 sequence reads: CASSRVNEQFF. The CDR3 DNA reads as TGTGCCAGCAGCCGGGTAAATGAGCAGTTCTTC. Full variable domain (remainder filled in from reference TRBV11-1 and TRBJ2-1): EAEVAQSPRYKITEKSQAVAFWCDPISGHATLYWYRQILGQGPELLVQFQDESVVDDSQLPKDRFSAERLKGVDSTLKIQPAELGDSAMYLCASSRVNEQFFGPGTRLTVL.

The CDR3 spells CASSSGTGTDTQYF. The CDR3 DNA is TGTGCCAGCAGTTCCGGGACAGGCACAGATACGCAGTATTTT. The chain has TRBV2 and TRBJ2-3; the match to TRBD1 covers 7 bases. The germline gives CDR1 SNHLY, CDR2 FYNNEI. The CDR3 runs to 14 residues. With 5 bases clipped from V and 1 base from J, the junction kept 3 bases outside the gene matches.

As regards this clone: Relative to the germline gene, one junction end is altered; a read error may explain this. The rearrangement joins TRBV30 to TRBJ1-3, with no clear D. The CDR3 runs 12 residues. The germline V gene encodes CDR1 GTSNPN and CDR2 SVGIG (reference sequence). The CDR3 reads CAWTDSGNAIYF. In DNA form, the CDR3 reads TGTGCCTGGACCGACTCTGGAAACGCCATATATTTT.

The gene calls are TRBV10-3 and TRBJ2-7; 14 bases fit TRBD2. V was clipped by 2 bases and J by 7 bases; unmatched bases: 4. This CDR3 region has 15 residues. Germline CDR1 reads ENHRY; CDR2 reads SYGVKD. CDR3 in amino acids: CAISEGLAGGGEQYF. The CDR3 DNA is TGTGCCATCAGTGAGGGACTAGCGGGAGGAGGGGAGCAGTACTTC.

The chain recombines TRBV20-1 with TRBJ1-1; 8 bases are shared with TRBD1. The CDR3 loop spans 10 amino acids. CDR1 is DFQATT, CDR2 SNEGSKA, per germline (reference sequence). The CDR3 DNA reads as TGCGTGACAGGGGACCCTGAAGCTTTCTTT. Translating gives CVTGDPEAFF.

In DNA form, the CDR3 reads TGTGCCAGCAGTGGCGGCAGCTCTGGGGCCAACGTCCTGACTTTC. As protein: CASSGGSSGANVLTF. V and J are TRBV25-1 and TRBJ2-6; D remains unclear. Germline values: CDR1 MGHDK, CDR2 SYGVNS. Trimming removed 4 bases at V and 0 bases at J, with 7 bases between. This CDR3 spans 15 amino acids.

The V call is TRBV30, the J call TRBJ1-6, with D unclear. The CDR3 sequence is 14 residues long. Trimming pared 0 bases from V and 6 bases from J, leaving 9 bases between. CDR1 GTSNPN and CDR2 SVGIG come from the germline V gene (reference sequence). As DNA, the CDR3 is TGTGCCTGGAGTGTAACCCCTATTAATTCACCCCTCCACTTT. Translating gives CAWSVTPINSPLHF.

The rearrangement uses TRBV4-2 and TRBJ2-5; 9 nucleotides agree with TRBD2. The V gene's germline CDR1 is LGHNA and CDR2 YNFKEQ. V lost 4 bases and J lost 5; bases outside the gene matches: 8. CDR3 length equals 15 residues. In DNA form, the CDR3 reads TGTGCCAGCAGCCCGACTGGCGGGAGGGATGAGACCCAGTACTTC. It codes for CASSPTGGRDETQYF.